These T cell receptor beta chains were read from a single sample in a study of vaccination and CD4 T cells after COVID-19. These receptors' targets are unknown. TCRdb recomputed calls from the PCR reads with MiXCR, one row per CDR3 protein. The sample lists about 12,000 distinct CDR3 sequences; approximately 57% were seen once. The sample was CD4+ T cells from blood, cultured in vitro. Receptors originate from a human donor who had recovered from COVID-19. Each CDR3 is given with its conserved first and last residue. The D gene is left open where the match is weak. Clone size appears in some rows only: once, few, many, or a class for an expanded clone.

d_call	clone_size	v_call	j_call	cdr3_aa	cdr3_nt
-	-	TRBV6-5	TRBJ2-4	CASSPSGSGLKNIQYF	TGTGCCAGCAGTCCCTCGGGTAGCGGACTCAAAAACATTCAGTACTTC
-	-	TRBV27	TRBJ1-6	CASSGLVVRGNSPLHF	TGTGCCAGCAGTGGATTGGTGGTCCGCGGTAATTCACCCCTCCACTTT
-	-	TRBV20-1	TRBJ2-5	CSATTPRAGQQRETQYF	TGCAGTGCTACCACGCCGCGGGCGGGACAACAAAGGGAGACCCAGTACTTC
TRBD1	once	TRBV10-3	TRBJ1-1	CATHRGSDTEAFF	TGTGCCACCCACAGGGGAAGTGACACTGAAGCTTTCTTT
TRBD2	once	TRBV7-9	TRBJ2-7	CASSSLGLAGSPDEQYF	TGTGCCAGCAGCTCCTTGGGACTAGCGGGATCCCCCGACGAGCAGTACTTC
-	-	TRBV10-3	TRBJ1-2	CAISSGRDYGYTF	TGTGCCATCAGCAGTGGCAGAGACTATGGCTACACCTTC
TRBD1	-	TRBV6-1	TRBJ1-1	CASSGQGENTEAFF	TGTGCCAGCAGTGGACAGGGGGAGAACACTGAAGCTTTCTTT
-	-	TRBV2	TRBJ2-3	CASSQGLGADTQYF	TGTGCCAGCAGTCAGGGTTTGGGGGCAGATACGCAGTATTTT
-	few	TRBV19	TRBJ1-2	CASSISTAYGYTF	TGTGCCAGTAGTATATCGACAGCCTATGGCTACACCTTC
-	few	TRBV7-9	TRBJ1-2	CASSPKSNYGYTF	TGTGCCAGCAGTCCGAAATCTAACTATGGCTACACCTTC
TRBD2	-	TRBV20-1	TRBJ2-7	CSATGTSGKYEQYF	TGCAGTGCCACCGGGACTAGCGGGAAATACGAGCAGTACTTC
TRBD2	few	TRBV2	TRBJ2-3	CASSAGLYSGEEDTQYF	TGTGCCAGCAGTGCCGGGCTCTATAGCGGGGAGGAAGATACGCAGTATTTT
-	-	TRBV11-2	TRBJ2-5	CASSPGAGETQYF	TGTGCCAGCAGCCCTGGGGCGGGGGAGACCCAGTACTTC
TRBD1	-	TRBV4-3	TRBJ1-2	CASSQSAGQNYGYTF	TGCGCCAGCAGCCAAAGTGCGGGACAGAATTATGGCTACACCTTC
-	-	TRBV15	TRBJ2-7	CATSRDRSGISYEQYF	TGTGCCACCAGCAGAGATCGCTCCGGAATCTCCTACGAGCAGTACTTC